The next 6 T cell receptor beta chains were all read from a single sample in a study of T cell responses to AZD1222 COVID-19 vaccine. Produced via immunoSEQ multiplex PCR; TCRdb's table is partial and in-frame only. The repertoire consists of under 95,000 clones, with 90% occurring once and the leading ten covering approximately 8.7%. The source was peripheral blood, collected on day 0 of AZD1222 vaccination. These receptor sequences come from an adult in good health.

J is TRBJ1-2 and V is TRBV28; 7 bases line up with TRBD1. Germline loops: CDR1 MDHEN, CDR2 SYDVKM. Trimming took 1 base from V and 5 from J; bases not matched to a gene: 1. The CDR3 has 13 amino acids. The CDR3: CASSLSQGYGYTF. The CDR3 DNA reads TGTGCCAGCAGTTTATCACAGGGGTATGGCTACACCTTC.

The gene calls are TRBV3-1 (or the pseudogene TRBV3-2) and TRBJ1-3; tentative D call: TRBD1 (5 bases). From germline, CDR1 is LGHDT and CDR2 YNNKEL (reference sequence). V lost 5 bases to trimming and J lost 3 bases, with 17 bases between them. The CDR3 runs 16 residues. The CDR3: CASSTRYDSIGNTIYF. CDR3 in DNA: TGTGCCAGCAGCACCCGCTACGACAGTATTGGAAACACCATATATTTT.

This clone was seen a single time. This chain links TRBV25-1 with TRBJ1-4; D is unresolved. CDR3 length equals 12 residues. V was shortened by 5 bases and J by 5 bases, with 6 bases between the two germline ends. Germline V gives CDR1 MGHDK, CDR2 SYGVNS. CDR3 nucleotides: TGTGCCAGCAGTTTGGGGAATGAAAAACTGTTTTTT. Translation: CASSLGNEKLFF.

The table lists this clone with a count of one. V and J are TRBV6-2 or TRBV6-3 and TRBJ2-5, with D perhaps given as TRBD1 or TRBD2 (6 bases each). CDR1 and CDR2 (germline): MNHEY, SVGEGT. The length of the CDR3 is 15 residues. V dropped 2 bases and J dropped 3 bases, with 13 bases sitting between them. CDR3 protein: CASSYRGGTKETQYF. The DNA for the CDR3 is TGTGCCAGCAGTTACCGAGGGGGGACCAAAGAGACCCAGTACTTC.

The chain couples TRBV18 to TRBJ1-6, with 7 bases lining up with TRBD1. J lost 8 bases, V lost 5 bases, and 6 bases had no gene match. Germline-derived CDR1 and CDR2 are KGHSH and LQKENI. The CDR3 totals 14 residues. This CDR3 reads CASSRTGLDSPLHF. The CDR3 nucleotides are TGTGCCAGCTCAAGGACAGGTCTGGATTCACCCCTCCACTTT.

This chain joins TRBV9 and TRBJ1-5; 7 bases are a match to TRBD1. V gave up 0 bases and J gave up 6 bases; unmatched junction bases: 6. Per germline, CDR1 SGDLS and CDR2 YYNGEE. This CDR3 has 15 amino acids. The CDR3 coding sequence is TGTGCCAGCAGCGTAGGGCTCGGGGACAGTCAGCCCCAGCATTTT. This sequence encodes CASSVGLGDSQPQHF.